A selection of T cell receptor beta chains follows, all from one sample in a study of PD-1 blockade in classical Hodgkin lymphoma. Sequencing used immunoSEQ multiplex PCR; TCRdb keeps in-frame clones, though not all of them. The table lists some 11,000 clones, approximately 80% of them singletons. This specimen consisted of peripheral blood mononuclear cells (PBMCs), obtained at baseline. Source of these receptors: a human donor with classical Hodgkin lymphoma. Each CDR3 is given with its conserved first and last residue. A D gene is named only where the DNA matches it firmly. The listing skips clone size in some rows; elsewhere it reads once, few, many or a size class.

>.|TRBV6-1|TRBD1|TRBJ2-5
CASKGGRRETQYF
TGTGCCAGCAAAGGGGGCAGGAGAGAGACCCAGTACTTC
>.|TRBV10-3|.|TRBJ2-7
CAISESRDEQYF
TGTGCCATCAGTGAGTCAAGGGACGAGCAGTACTTC
>.|TRBV5-5|.|TRBJ2-1
CASSLPPGDGFF
TGTGCCAGCAGCTTGCCCCCCGGGGATGGGTTCTTC
>medium-sized|TRBV5-1|TRBD1|TRBJ2-2
CASSSKRTGGNTGELFF
TGCGCCAGCAGCTCAAAACGGACAGGGGGGAACACCGGGGAGCTGTTTTTT
>once|TRBV19|.|TRBJ2-3
CASSRGPDTQYF
TGTGCCAGTAGTAGGGGACCAGATACGCAGTATTTT
>.|TRBV7-9|.|TRBJ2-7
CASSQAKGGLSYEQYF
TGTGCCAGCAGCCAAGCCAAGGGGGGCCTATCCTACGAGCAGTACTTC
>.|TRBV19|.|TRBJ1-2
CASSQRDYGYTF
TGTGCCAGTAGTCAGAGAGACTATGGCTACACCTTC
>few|TRBV20-1|.|TRBJ1-1
CSASQNTEAFF
TGCAGTGCTAGCCAGAACACTGAAGCTTTCTTT
>.|TRBV28|.|TRBJ2-7
CASTDRDEQYF
TGTGCCAGCACCGATCGGGACGAGCAGTACTTC
>.|TRBV27|TRBD2|TRBJ2-7
CASRPSRTSGTYEQYF
TGTGCCAGCAGACCCTCCAGGACTAGCGGGACCTACGAGCAGTACTTC
>.|TRBV7-2|.|TRBJ2-4
CASSLSAATKNIQYF
TGTGCCAGCAGCTTATCGGCGGCAACCAAAAACATTCAGTACTTC
>few|TRBV7-2|TRBD1|TRBJ2-3
CASSTNRGFLGYF
TGTGCCAGCAGCACCAACAGGGGTTTCCTCGGGTATTTT
>.|TRBV27|.|TRBJ1-2
CASSLSGVLYGYTF
TGTGCCAGCAGTTTATCGGGGGTTCTCTATGGCTACACCTTC
>.|TRBV7-9|.|TRBJ2-3
CASIDLPDTQYF
TGTGCCAGCATCGACCTCCCGGATACGCAGTATTTT
>.|TRBV9|.|TRBJ2-3
CASSVGGAGSDTQYF
TGTGCCAGCAGCGTTGGAGGGGCCGGTTCAGATACGCAGTATTTT
>few|TRBV7-2|.|TRBJ2-7
CASSLEGLAGLGEQYF
TGTGCCAGCAGCTTAGAAGGTCTAGCCGGATTGGGCGAGCAGTACTTC
>few|TRBV29-1|.|TRBJ2-2
CSVEAGVGINTGELFF
TGCAGCGTTGAAGCGGGTGTCGGGATCAACACCGGGGAGCTGTTTTTT
>once|TRBV2|.|TRBJ2-5
CASSTEGRETQYF
TGTGCCAGCAGTACGGAGGGGAGAGAGACCCAGTACTTC
>.|TRBV7-9|.|TRBJ1-4
CASSLGQAASNEKLFF
TGTGCCAGCAGCCTGGGGCAGGCGGCTTCTAATGAAAAACTGTTTTTT
>.|TRBV15|TRBD2|TRBJ2-3
CATSRGLAHSTDTQYF
TGTGCCACCAGCAGAGGACTAGCGCATAGCACAGATACGCAGTATTTT
>few|TRBV27|TRBD2|TRBJ2-3
CASSLPASGMDTQYF
TGTGCCAGCAGTCTCCCGGCTAGCGGGATGGATACGCAGTATTTT
>.|TRBV18|.|TRBJ1-1
CASDRNSVGVGTTEAFF
TGTGCCAGCGACCGAAACTCGGTGGGGGTAGGTACCACTGAAGCTTTCTTT
>.|TRBV2|.|TRBJ2-1
CASSIQDSSYNEQFF
TGTGCCAGCAGTATCCAGGACAGCTCCTACAATGAGCAGTTCTTC
>.|TRBV6-5|TRBD1|TRBJ2-4
CASSRGTGGKFIQYF
TGTGCCAGCAGTAGGGGGACAGGGGGAAAGTTCATTCAGTACTTC
>.|TRBV7-2|.|TRBJ2-7
CASSGQTGATYEQYF
TGTGCCAGCAGCGGTCAGACGGGGGCCACCTACGAGCAGTACTTC
>.|TRBV25-1|.|TRBJ1-1
CASSEYDPVWEGNTEAFF
TGTGCCAGCAGTGAATATGACCCCGTCTGGGAAGGGAACACTGAAGCTTTCTTT
>.|TRBV6-5|.|TRBJ2-7
CASSYADGTTIYEQYF
TGTGCCAGCAGTTATGCTGACGGGACCACTATCTACGAGCAGTACTTC
>.|TRBV6-5|.|TRBJ2-1
CASSLSGSSYNEQFF
TGTGCCAGCAGTTTAAGCGGAAGCTCCTACAATGAGCAGTTCTTC
>.|TRBV6-6|TRBD1|TRBJ2-7
CASSWGDRRTTEQYF
TGTGCCAGCAGTTGGGGGGACAGGAGGACTACCGAGCAGTACTTC
>.|TRBV5-4|.|TRBJ2-1
CASSLSFRSGSNEQFF
TGTGCCAGCAGCTTGTCCTTCCGGTCCGGGAGCAATGAGCAGTTCTTC
>few|TRBV5-1|.|TRBJ1-2
CASSLGLRIGGYTF
TGCGCCAGCAGCCTGGGGCTTAGGATTGGGGGCTACACCTTC
>.|TRBV6-1|TRBD2|TRBJ2-7
CASRGLAGVGEQYF
TGTGCCAGCAGGGGACTAGCGGGAGTTGGCGAGCAGTACTTC
>few|TRBV10-2|.|TRBJ2-2
CASSEVSGWTGELFF
TGCGCCAGCAGTGAGGTATCAGGGTGGACCGGGGAGCTGTTTTTT
>few|TRBV6-1|TRBD2|TRBJ2-1
CASTTGGPYNEQFF
TGTGCCAGTACAACGGGAGGGCCGTACAATGAGCAGTTCTTC
>.|TRBV2|.|TRBJ1-4
CASRGGDRGEKLFF
TGTGCCAGCAGAGGAGGGGACCGAGGAGAAAAACTGTTTTTT
>.|TRBV28|TRBD2|TRBJ2-5
CASSTGGTETQYF
TGTGCCAGCAGCACGGGGGGGACGGAGACCCAGTACTTC
>.|TRBV6-6|TRBD2|TRBJ2-2
CASVRAGVDTGELFF
TGTGCCAGCGTCAGAGCGGGAGTGGATACCGGGGAGCTGTTTTTT
>.|TRBV6-1|.|TRBJ2-2
CASSGGPLFNTGELFF
TGTGCCAGTAGTGGCGGGCCCTTATTTAACACCGGGGAGCTGTTTTTT
>.|TRBV9|TRBD2|TRBJ2-1
CASSGLAELYEQFF
TGTGCCAGCAGCGGACTAGCGGAGCTCTATGAGCAGTTCTTC
>few|TRBV6-5|TRBD2|TRBJ2-3
CASSSSASGDTQYF
TGTGCCAGCAGTTCCTCGGCTAGCGGGGATACGCAGTATTTT
>.|TRBV11-2|TRBD1|TRBJ2-1
CASSSIEDRGVGNEQFF
TGTGCCAGCAGCTCTATCGAAGACAGGGGGGTGGGGAATGAGCAGTTCTTC
>.|TRBV15|.|TRBJ2-1
CATSRAGTEQFF
TGTGCCACCAGCAGAGCCGGGACTGAGCAGTTCTTC
>.|TRBV2|TRBD1|TRBJ2-7
CASTRDRDYEQYF
TGTGCCAGCACTAGGGACAGGGACTACGAGCAGTACTTC
>.|TRBV6-5|.|TRBJ2-1
CASMGAGSYNEQFF
TGTGCCAGCATGGGAGCCGGCTCCTACAATGAGCAGTTCTTC
>few|TRBV28|TRBD1|TRBJ2-5
CATGVETQYF
TGTGCTACAGGGGTCGAGACCCAGTACTTC
>.|TRBV5-4|TRBD2|TRBJ2-7
CASSLVGGTYEQYF
TGTGCCAGCAGCTTGGTGGGGGGGACCTACGAGCAGTACTTC
>once|TRBV11-2|TRBD2|TRBJ2-4
CASSLRLAGGPVKNIQYF
TGTGCCAGCAGCTTAAGACTAGCGGGAGGGCCAGTCAAAAACATTCAGTACTTC
>.|TRBV20-1|.|TRBJ2-1
CSARGRNEQFF
TGCAGTGCTAGAGGCCGCAATGAGCAGTTCTTC
>.|TRBV4-1|TRBD1|TRBJ1-3
CASSQPTGDRHNPGNTIYF
TGCGCCAGCAGCCAACCGACTGGGGACAGGCACAACCCGGGTAACACCATATATTTT
>.|TRBV6-5|TRBD2|TRBJ2-1
CASSTSGGLLNEQFF
TGTGCCAGCAGTACATCGGGAGGGCTTCTCAATGAGCAGTTCTTC
>.|TRBV19|.|TRBJ2-2
CASSAPGQNTGELFF
TGTGCCAGTAGCGCACCGGGACAGAACACCGGGGAGCTGTTTTTT
>.|TRBV6-1|.|TRBJ2-5
CASSEWGETQYF
TGTGCCAGCAGTGAGTGGGGGGAGACCCAGTACTTC
>few|TRBV7-2|.|TRBJ2-7
CASSLVSSSPRSSYEQYF
TGTGCCAGCAGCTTAGTATCCTCGAGTCCCCGGAGCTCCTACGAGCAGTACTTC